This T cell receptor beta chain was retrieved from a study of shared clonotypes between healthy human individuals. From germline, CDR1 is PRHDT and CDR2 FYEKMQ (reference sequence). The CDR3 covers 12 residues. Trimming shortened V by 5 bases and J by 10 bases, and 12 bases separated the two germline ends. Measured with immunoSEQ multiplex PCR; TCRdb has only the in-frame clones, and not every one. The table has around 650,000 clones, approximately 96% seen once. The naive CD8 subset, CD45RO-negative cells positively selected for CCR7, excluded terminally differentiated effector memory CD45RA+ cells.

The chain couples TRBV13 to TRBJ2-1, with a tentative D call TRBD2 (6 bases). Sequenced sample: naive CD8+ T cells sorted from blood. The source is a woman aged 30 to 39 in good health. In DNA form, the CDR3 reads TGTGCCAGCAGCGCGCGGGATTGGGAGCAGTTCTTC. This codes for CASSARDWEQFF.